The clone carrying this TCR beta chain was seen a handful of times. Its antigen is currently unknown. TCRdb re-called the 5' RACE reads with MiXCR, one entry per CDR3 protein. The sample shows about 240,000 distinct CDR3 sequences, 6% to 8% of them seen only once. Germline CDR1 is SGHVS and CDR2 is FNYEAQ. The CDR3 runs to 16 residues. Trimming cost V 1 base and J 0 bases, with 11 bases left between them. This sample was included in a study of identical twins. Findings and caveats of the study: Memory repertoires lacked the insertion deficit that abundant cord blood beta clonotypes showed.

Another study also made use of these data, one on yellow fever vaccine responses in identical twins. That work contributes: Twins reportedly had a vaccine T cell response that seemed partly convergent, partly personalized.

The sequenced sample was CD8+ T cells sorted from blood. The TCR originated in a young woman in good health. The rearrangement uses TRBV7-6 and TRBJ2-3; weak D call: TRBD2 (7 bases). The CDR3 sequence is CASSLEGGPSTDTQYF. As DNA, the CDR3 is TGTGCCAGCAGCTTAGAGGGGGGGCCTAGCACAGATACGCAGTATTTT.